The 2 T cell receptor beta chains below were found in one sample sequenced in a study of radiation and T cells in renal cell carcinoma. Stated time point: blood 2 weeks post-SBRT. This sample's treatment: 15 Gy SBRT to primary tumor, nephrectomy 4 weeks later. Sequencing used immunoSEQ multiplex PCR; TCRdb keeps in-frame clones, though not all of them. This sample carries about 47,000 clones, 80% of them seen once, and the ten largest clones take about 30%. The sample here was blood, taken from a patient whose treatment included radiotherapy and nephrectomy. These receptors were taken from an older woman with renal cell carcinoma.

The chain employs TRBV7-3 and TRBJ2-3, with 11 positions matching TRBD2. The ends lost 5 bases at V and 2 bases at J; junction bases unmatched: 6. The CDR3 covers 16 residues. Germline lookup yields CDR1 SGHTA and CDR2 FQGTGA. The CDR3 spells CASSLGLAAATDTQYF. DNA of the CDR3: TGTGCCAGCAGCCTGGGACTAGCGGCAGCCACAGATACGCAGTATTTT. The full variable domain, its missing parts supplied by reference TRBV7-3 and TRBJ2-3, is GAGVSQTPSNKVTEKGKYVELRCDPISGHTALYWYRQSLGQGPEFLIYFQGTGAADDSGLPNDRFFAVRPEGSVSTLKIQRTERGDSAVYLCASSLGLAAATDTQYFGPGTRLTVL.

The chain recombines TRBV5-1 with TRBJ2-6, with D possibly matching TRBD2 (6 bases). CDR3 length equals 17 residues. V lost 0 bases to trimming and J lost 1 base, with 11 bases between them. Germline-derived CDR1 and CDR2 are SGHRS and YFSETQ. CDR3 residues: CASSLGSGESGANVLTF. Written as DNA, the CDR3 is TGCGCCAGCAGCTTGGGTTCGGGGGAATCTGGGGCCAACGTCCTGACTTTC.